This T cell receptor beta chain was profiled in a study of Ad26.COV2.S vaccination and SARS-CoV-2 variants. Assay: immunoSEQ multiplex PCR; the TCRdb copy retains only in-frame clones and omits some. The sample has approximately 500,000 clones; around nine tenths are singletons. Regarding the study as a whole: Measures of TCR breadth and depth may have fallen short of total T cell responses.

The germline CDR1 and CDR2 sequences are LNHDA and SQIVND (reference sequence). V was trimmed by 8 bases and J by 2 bases, leaving 15 bases between them. The CDR3 runs to 14 residues. The treatment: approximately 18 received Ad26.COV2.S at low or high dose, single or two shots; roughly five received placebo; per-sample allocation not given. Material that was analyzed had been drawn on day 63 after the first vaccine or placebo injection. For this clone: Antigen: not known.

V usage is TRBV19 and J usage is TRBJ2-5; perhaps TRBD1 as D (6 bases). The source of this sequence is a person between 18 and 59 years old who received the Ad26.COV2.S COVID-19 vaccine or a placebo. The source was peripheral blood, collected in a trial of Ad26.COV2.S vaccine versus placebo. The CDR3 spells CASGAQGRQETQYF. CDR3 coding DNA: TGTGCCAGTGGCGCACAGGGAAGGCAAGAGACCCAGTACTTC.